This TCR beta chain was observed in a study of T cell responses to AZD1222 COVID-19 vaccine. Findings and limits, study-wide: Repertoires were sampled only after the peak T cell response. The donors showed a predominance of white British ancestry and of females, with possible underestimation of clonal diversity.

Second-dose intervals near 4 or 12 weeks were combined. The method was immunoSEQ multiplex PCR; TCRdb's version includes in-frame clones alone and lacks a portion of them. This sample carries more than 70,000 clones, around 90% of them seen once, and the ten largest clones take around 5%. V dropped 7 bases and J dropped 4; count of bases not matched to a gene: 11. CDR1 and CDR2 from the germline V gene are MGHDK and SYGVNS. This CDR3 is built from 16 residues. As concerns this clone: As yet, its antigen is unknown.

The chain recombines TRBV25-1 with TRBJ2-5; 11 positions agree with TRBD1. The specimen comprised peripheral blood, sampled 28 days after the second AZD1222 dose. The TCR sequence derives from an adult who received the AZD1222 COVID-19 vaccine. CDR3 in amino acids: CASNEPGQGVGETQYF. The CDR3, as DNA: TGTGCCAGCAACGAACCGGGACAGGGGGTTGGAGAGACCCAGTACTTC.